This TCR beta chain was recorded in a study of beta chain features in type 1 diabetes (dated by TCRdb to the late 2010s). In terms of the full investigation: Patients and healthy donors did not differ in mean age, gender distribution, total cell number or subset yield. A total of around 110,000,000 sorted cells were examined across all samples, and RNA yield correlated strongly with the number of cells per subset. In the study, TCRB repertoires of sorted circulating CD4+ T cell subsets from recently diagnosed type 1 diabetes patients were compared with those of matched healthy donors. Naive and central memory subsets were obtained from all 30 or so donors, but regulatory and stem cell-like memory subsets were isolated from only 8 patients and roughly 8 healthy donors. On the study overall, not on this receptor specifically: Shorter templates might have been favored by PCR, but patient and control samples were amplified and corrected together, so both groups would have been affected equally by any skew. In all four CD4+ subsets, TCRB CDR3 length was moderately but significantly shorter in type 1 diabetes patients. Only small numbers of individuals were included in the HLA sub-analyses, which left unresolved whether HLA type had any influence on TCRB rearrangement. Because cDNA rather than genomic DNA was sequenced, highly expressing activated cells could have been over-represented, although no difference in activation and CD3 levels was found between groups. The naive, central memory and regulatory TCRB repertoires appeared to resemble one another more closely among patients than among healthy donors. At VDJ recombination sites, type 1 diabetes patients had fewer insertions and more deleted nucleotides, which implies abnormalities in thymic rearrangement.

The CDR3, from cysteine to phenylalanine, totals 16 residues. Here the CDR3 DNA is all that survives: 48 bases in frame from base 1. The germline V gene yields SGHTS for CDR1 and YDEGEE for CDR2. V lost 0 bases and J lost 4 bases; the stretch between them is 11 bases long. This clone appeared a few times. The target of this receptor is not known. No base qualities exist here, and no much larger clone lies one base off it. The High Capacity cDNA Reverse Transcription Kit was used to reverse transcribe all of the isolated RNA, meaning that expressed TCRB transcripts were what got sequenced. Deep immunoSEQ sequencing was performed on naive, central memory and regulatory T cell samples, with an average of approximately 3.9 million total reads per sample. Sorted cells were lysed in RLT buffer, and RNA was extracted using DNase-treated RNeasy Micro or Mini kits according to cell number. To prevent cross-contamination, every cell subset was processed on its own, while patient and healthy donor samples were processed together. TCRB sequences were amplified from cDNA with the immunoSEQ multiplex PCR, producing 87-bp fragments spanning the CDR3 region. Amplicons were sequenced on the Illumina HiSeq platform. The paper's processing steps were these. Synthetic template baselines were used to correct PCR bias computationally, reads within Hamming distance 2 were collapsed together, and singletons that could not be merged were discarded. Reads were aligned against IMGT to assign V, D and J genes, CDR3 length and insertions or deletions at six rearrangement sites. Within each subset, clonotype counts were normalized to the number of sorted cells before true diversity and Gini coefficients were calculated with the tcR R package. The overlap coefficient, calculated on TCRB nucleotide sequences, was used to quantify repertoire sharing. As a proxy for the pre-selection repertoire, out-of-frame TCRB sequences from naive cells were analyzed. What TCRdb holds here is the immuneACCESS table cut down to in-frame rearrangements. Part of the clones is not present; checked against another copy, under half of the missing clones reflect an unresolved V gene, and the others are unexplained. The V and J calls and clone size come from that table; D and trimming were worked out from the DNA. In all, the sample holds 680,000 or so clones, and roughly a sixth of those were seen once. About 0.093% of the sample is in the top ten clones.

A single peripheral blood draw of 90 to 150 mL on average was collected from each donor into heparinised tubes. A BD FACSAria II and a panel including CD45RO, CCR7, CD25, CD127, CD95 and CD27 were used to sort naive, central memory, regulatory and stem cell-like memory CD4+ T cells. All sorted populations exceeded 98% purity. PBMCs were isolated right away by Lymphoprep density gradient centrifugation and were stained directly, without culture. So that batch effects would be minimized, each experiment stained and sorted samples in pairs, pairing one healthy donor with one patient. Sequenced material: naive CD4+ T cells from blood. Reading the label with the study, this specimen's cell subset or site is: true naive CD4+ T cells. The receptor's source is a man between 18 and 35 years old in good health. The V gene is TRBV5-8 and the J gene is TRBJ2-6; possibly the D gene is TRBD1, per 5 matching bases. Here the CDR3 is given as CASSLGQPVGANVLTF. The base sequence is TGTGCCAGCAGCTTGGGACAGCCCGTCGGGGCCAACGTCCTGACTTTC.